Here is one T cell receptor (beta chain) with its context. Its antigen is currently not known. Base-call qualities are not available, and no considerably larger clone is one nucleotide away. Library prep was done by the immunoSEQ multiplex PCR assay. The multiplex PCR relied on a mix of 60 forward primers for TCR Vbeta segments and 13 reverse primers for TCR Jbeta segments. A multiplex PCR assay on genomic DNA amplified the CDR3 region of rearranged TCR beta genes. The Illumina HiSeq System was used to sequence the amplified TCR beta libraries as 87-base-pair reads. The original methods were these. Across the roughly 670 repertoires, a later analysis counted tens of millions of unique TCR beta chains, roughly 11 million of which were shared by at least two donors. Raw reads were error-corrected and collapsed into unique sequences with a nearest-neighbor algorithm that merged closely related sequences to remove PCR and sequencing errors. V, D and J gene segments were assigned by aligning CDR3 sequences to IMGT reference sequences. For a sequence to be retained, at least a six-nucleotide match to both a V gene segment and a J gene segment was required. A rearrangement was called productive if the CDR3 had no stop codons and remained in frame with V and J, and every other rearrangement was called non-productive. CDR3 was defined according to IMGT convention as the region running from the second conserved V-encoded cysteine to the conserved J-encoded phenylalanine. Sequences without an unambiguous match to a single V gene segment were excluded from the earlier analysis of a few hundred of the donors. In an earlier analysis of several hundred of the donors, V segments were called functional above 56.7% productive rearrangements and were called segregating when the between-donor standard deviation exceeded 5%. A statistical classification framework was developed to diagnose cytomegalovirus status using the catalog of TCR beta chain sequences. In a later analysis, V and J genes were assigned by comparing TCR nucleotide sequences against IMGT/GENE-DB human TR gene sequences. Using the TCRdist pipeline, a later analysis assigned CDR3 sequences along with most-parsimonious VDJ recombination scenarios. In a later analysis, each TCR beta chain was defined by its CDR3 amino acid sequence together with its V-gene family, and reads without a unique V-gene family were excluded. In a later analysis, 450 to 600 highly shared, low-generation-probability nucleotide sequences were removed to address suspected cross-contamination and a sequencing artifact. In a later analysis, a clonal expansion index was calculated for each public chain from normalized within-repertoire ranks of inferred template counts. A later analysis computed generation probabilities with a VDJ recombination model fitted to out-of-frame rearrangements, and checked the results against IGoR. Hypergeometric tests were used in a later analysis to score TCR-TCR, TCR-HLA and TCR-CMV co-occurrence, with a repertoire-size bias correction applied to the TCR pairs. False discovery rates were estimated in a later analysis by permuting HLA or CMV assignments 20 times. In a later analysis, co-occurring TCRs were grouped with DBSCAN, and TCRdist sequence similarity was added when clustering was performed within HLA-allele-positive subsets. Co-occurrence clustering excluded repertoires with fewer than 30,000 or more than 120,000 public chains, plus five with anomalous nucleotide sharing. In TCRdb, the immuneACCESS table is reduced to in-frame sequences with V and J assigned. These tables do not hold every clone; where another copy was compared, an unresolved V gene accounts for under half, and the others remain unexplained. V and J calls and clone size are as listed in that table; D and trimming were resolved from the DNA. Here the sample has roughly 180,000 clones; roughly 80% occur a single time. The ten biggest clones cover less than 3% of the sample.

The CDR1 and CDR2 encoded by the germline V gene are MRHNA and SNTAGT. Reading from cysteine to phenylalanine, the CDR3 counts 18 amino acids. The DNA shown is the 54-base CDR3, in frame from base 1. The germline ends are 25 bases apart after V is trimmed by 3 bases and J by 4 bases. The cohort comprised some 700 healthy bone marrow donors. At the time of sampling, all cohort members were nominally healthy, though unrecorded immune exposures were likely present. The donor tested CMV seronegative and was one of the 352 seronegative cohort members. A peripheral blood sample was provided by each donor, and peripheral blood mononuclear cells were used for TCR beta sequencing. Genomic DNA was extracted from the blood cell samples with the Qiagen DNeasy Blood Extraction Kit. The record originates from a study of cytomegalovirus exposure and HLA in healthy donors (dated by TCRdb to about 2017). For the wider study: In an earlier analysis of about 560 of the donors, approximately 300 Gb of sequence data and 100 million or so unique TCR beta sequences from roughly 190 million T cells were reported. A separate validation cohort of 100 to 150 different subjects was used in addition to the approximately 640-subject first cohort. An earlier analysis of some 500 of the donors applied high-throughput TCR beta sequencing to assess whether each TCR beta V gene segment acted as functional or pseudogenic. An early release covering roughly 640 HLA-typed donors comprised 250 to 350 gigabases of sequencing data and around 80 million unique TCR sequences. The study was designed to test whether signatures of past pathogen exposure could be identified by cataloging public T cell receptors. In a later genetic analysis, genome-wide SNP genotypes for about 55% of the roughly 700 donors were used, and that subset was treated as a discovery cohort. The T cell repertoires of about 700 subjects were profiled by immunosequencing and related to cytomegalovirus serostatus. Every repertoire in the discovery cohort had been generated on one and the same sequencing platform. About five DR-DQ haplotypes were handled as single units for association and clustering because linkage in the cohort was strong. Typing coverage differed by locus: A, B, C, DRB1 and DQB1 were typed in roughly 620-630 donors, DQA1 in about 500, DPA1 in over 600, and DPB1 in around 440. The genetic ancestry cluster associated with self-reported Caucasian donors included approximately 85% of the approximately 430 genotyped donors. Both class I and class II loci were covered by HLA typing, at four-digit resolution. In a later analysis, previously published TCR beta repertoires from 666 donors were re-analyzed and high-resolution HLA genotyping was added so that TCR occurrence patterns could be studied. The study combined high-throughput TCR immunosequencing, statistical association of individual TCRs with disease status, and machine learning to predict cytomegalovirus infection status. Donor age, sex, ethnicity and CMV serostatus were collected together with the repertoire data. On average, 235,054 unique TCR beta nucleotide sequences were sequenced per donor among about 400 genotyped donors of the cohort, with approximately 18% of those sequences being non-productive. The later analysis used no new phenotypic data to find candidate immune exposures, relying instead on TCR beta sequences and their occurrence across donors.

The study at large found these results: In a later genetic analysis, a missense DCLRE1C variant was associated with V-gene and J-gene trimming of TCR beta chains, and the association was replicated in an independent cohort. In an earlier analysis of 587 of the donors, most TCR beta V segments appeared in productive rearrangements about 90% or about 30% of the time, broadly matching IMGT annotations. According to a later genetic analysis, donors in an Asian-associated ancestry cluster had fewer N-insertions in productive TCRs than the roughly 670-donor mean. Because some donors lacked HLA typing at each locus, the association tests relied only on the typed subset. The study gave a list of 150 to 200 TCR beta chains associated with cytomegalovirus. A cluster of highly shared sequence variants was judged likely to be a technical artifact of the sequencing pipeline. The only immune exposure information available for the cohort was CMV serostatus. Compared with equally common non-associated chains, HLA-associated TCR beta chains in a later analysis were more clonally expanded and had lower generation probabilities. In a later analysis, TCR association rates were found to vary across HLA loci, with the most associated TCRs seen for DRB1 alleles and the fewest for HLA-C alleles. Assigning TCR associations to individual alleles was difficult when HLA alleles, especially DR and DQ, strongly co-occurred. According to a later analysis, most CMV-associated TCR beta chains appeared to be HLA-restricted, and the HLA associations seemed to be driven largely by CMV exposure. A further reported finding was that TCR beta sequences accurately predicted the HLA-A and HLA-B alleles for most subjects in the first cohort. Most TCR sequences were seen in very few donors, while some public TCRs were found in many individuals. The earlier analysis of some 540 of the donors excluded approximately 17 rarely observed V segments, including chromosome 9 orphons, because counts were too low. The cohort was sequenced for TCR beta chains only, and without alpha or paired-chain data the features that could be detected were limited. Several of the top co-occurrence clusters appeared to be linked to parvovirus B19, influenza, CMV and Epstein-Barr virus, according to a later analysis. A later analysis associated 15,000 to 20,000 TCR beta sequences with specific HLA alleles at a false discovery rate of 0.05. The classifier was reported to diagnose cytomegalovirus status with high specificity and sensitivity in both the original and validation cohorts. In vitro tests confirmed that a few of the cytomegalovirus-associated TCR beta chains recognize cytomegalovirus antigens. Because the 87-base-pair reads could not distinguish some IMGT-functional V segments, including TRBV6-2 and TRBV6-3, those segments were excluded. Linkage disequilibrium might explain the correlated functional status among segregating V segments, but an unknown experimental factor could not be excluded. The authors suggested that the approach could potentially be generalized to other disease states and immunological phenotypes. Roughly uniform sequencing depth across donors was assumed in presence/absence analyses, although this assumption may not hold.

This receptor was obtained from a male donor in good health and CMV-seronegative. The rearrangement combines TRBV6-4 with TRBJ2-7; TRBD2 could be the D gene, as 6 bases match. The sequencing input was PBMCs. The DNA sequence follows: TGTGCCAGCAGTGATTGTAGTTGGGTTAGCAGGGACTTGTACGAGCAGTACTTC. Its protein reads: CASSDCSWVSRDLYEQYF.